Included here is one T cell receptor (beta chain) sequence, with context. The data are from a study of blood T cell repertoires in COVID-19. Turning to the study itself: From the United States, Italy and Spain came samples of acute and convalescent COVID-19. T cells, B-cell-depleted T cells, or PBMCs supplied cDNA or gDNA.

This CDR3 is built from 14 residues. V was pared by 3 bases and J by 5 bases, with 13 bases between. The germline gives CDR1 LNHDA, CDR2 SQIVND (reference sequence). Original processing notes: Scientists estimated how many nucleated cells there were by amplifying reference gene primers. Assay used: immunoSEQ multiplex PCR; TCRdb lists only in-frame clones, some missing. For V, J and clone size, that table is used; D and trimming come from the DNA. The sample lists 150,000 to 200,000 clones; over 75% were seen once. This TCR came from a woman of 80 years or more with acute or convalescent COVID-19. Material: peripheral blood. This sequence joins TRBV19 and TRBJ1-1, with D possibly matching TRBD1 (6 bases). DNA of the CDR3: TGTGCCAGTAGTATGGGACACCTAGGTACTGAAGCTTTCTTT. Residues: CASSMGHLGTEAFF.